This TCR beta chain was observed in a study of blood T cells in healthy people across ages. This clonotype was recorded a few times. Alongside a J-beta primer mix, a sample-barcoded 5' primer served in a second PCR lasting roughly 6 to 11 cycles. Template switching added a 12-random-nucleotide identifier to every cDNA molecule. Each CDR3 protein is one row after TCRdb ran MiXCR on the 5' RACE reads. In the table there are around 870,000 distinct CDR3 sequences, 25% to 30% of which are singletons. The CDR3 consists of 11 residues. The chain joins TRBV21-1 to TRBJ1-1; no check of the table's D call, TRBD1, against the DNA was made. TRBV21-1 is annotated as a pseudogene. This clonotype originated in a woman older than 75 in good health. The sequencing sample was made of blood. CDR3 bases: TGTGCCAGCGCCGGGGGGACTGAAGCTTTCTTT. It is translated as CASAGGTEAFF.